These T cell receptor beta chains were read from a single sample in a study of T cells after yellow fever vaccination. Each CDR3 protein is one row after TCRdb ran MiXCR on the 5' RACE reads. The sample gives approximately 600,000 distinct CDR3 sequences, roughly an eighth of which show up once; about 16% is in the top ten. The sample was PBMCs, taken on the day of the yellow fever booster vaccination. These receptor sequences come from a man aged 25 to 40 who received the YFV17D yellow fever vaccine. CDR3s include the opening cysteine and the closing phenylalanine or tryptophan. The order of the fields is J gene, clone size, D gene, V gene, CDR3 protein, CDR3 DNA. The D gene is left open where the match is weak. Where a row states a size, it is once, few, many or the class of an expanded clone; other rows omit it.

TRBJ1-1 | many | TRBD1 | TRBV12-3/TRBV12-4 | CATGQPPTEAFF | TGTGCCACGGGACAGCCACCAACTGAAGCTTTCTTT
TRBJ2-1 | few | - | TRBV5-6 | CASSTYDEQFF | TGTGCCAGCAGCACTTACGATGAGCAGTTCTTC
TRBJ2-4 | few | TRBD2 | TRBV20-1 | CSAVLAGAKNIQYF | TGCAGTGCTGTCCTAGCGGGAGCCAAAAACATTCAGTACTTC
TRBJ2-7 | - | - | TRBV5-1 | CASSPSGRLGQYF | TGCGCCAGCAGCCCTTCTGGGCGCCTCGGGCAGTACTTC
TRBJ1-5 | few | - | TRBV18 | CASSRDSDQPQHF | TGTGCCAGCTCCAGGGACTCTGATCAGCCCCAGCATTTT
TRBJ1-1 | - | - | TRBV27 | CASSPPGPSNTEAFF | TGTGCCAGCAGTCCTCCGGGGCCTTCGAACACTGAAGCTTTCTTT
TRBJ1-3 | few | - | TRBV6-2/TRBV6-3 | CASTPADSGNTIYF | TGTGCCAGCACCCCCGCGGACAGCGGAAACACCATATATTTT
TRBJ2-7 | few | TRBD1 | TRBV7-2 | CASSTGPGQVVEQYF | TGTGCCAGCAGCACAGGACCAGGACAGGTTGTCGAGCAGTACTTC
TRBJ2-5 | few | TRBD1 | TRBV24-1 | CATRRDRRGVTQYF | TGTGCCACCAGGAGGGACAGGAGAGGGGTGACCCAGTACTTC
TRBJ1-5 | - | - | TRBV3-1 | CASSQEGANQPQHF | TGTGCCAGCAGCCAAGAAGGTGCAAATCAGCCCCAGCATTTT
TRBJ2-2 | few | - | TRBV6-6 | CASSEINTGELFF | TGTGCCAGCAGCGAAATAAACACCGGGGAGCTGTTTTTT
TRBJ2-5 | - | TRBD2 | TRBV6-1 | CASSPLAGGLETQYF | TGTGCCAGCAGTCCCCTAGCGGGAGGGCTAGAGACCCAGTACTTC
TRBJ1-2 | many | - | TRBV7-9 | CASSSLLYGYTF | TGTGCCAGCAGCTCTCTACTCTATGGCTACACCTTC
TRBJ2-1 | many | - | TRBV2 | CASRGNEQFF | TGTGCCAGCCGGGGGAATGAGCAGTTCTTC
TRBJ2-7 | few | - | TRBV3-1 | CASSQTIMSSSYEQYF | TGTGCCAGCAGCCAAACCATCATGAGTAGCTCCTACGAGCAGTACTTC
TRBJ2-5 | - | TRBD2 | TRBV30 | CAWSKTSGRVEETQYF | TGTGCCTGGAGTAAGACTAGCGGGAGGGTTGAAGAGACCCAGTACTTC
TRBJ2-5 | few | - | TRBV5-4 | CASSLAQHQETQYF | TGTGCCAGCAGCTTGGCACAGCACCAAGAGACCCAGTACTTC
TRBJ1-4 | few | - | TRBV7-9 | CASSLAEVRGEKLFF | TGTGCCAGCAGCTTAGCGGAAGTTAGGGGGGAAAAACTGTTTTTT
TRBJ1-3 | few | - | TRBV24-1 | CATSDLLGNTIYF | TGTGCCACCAGTGATTTGCTGGGGAACACCATATATTTT
TRBJ2-2 | - | - | TRBV12-3/TRBV12-4 | CASSLVRANTGELFF | TGTGCCAGCAGTTTGGTGAGAGCGAACACCGGGGAGCTGTTTTTT
TRBJ2-4 | few | TRBD1 | TRBV6-5 | CASSNSGTGAKNIQYF | TGTGCCAGCAGTAACTCGGGGACAGGGGCGAAAAACATTCAGTACTTC
TRBJ2-3 | - | TRBD2 | TRBV29-1 | CSLAGGDDTQYF | TGCAGCTTAGCGGGAGGAGATGATACGCAGTATTTT
TRBJ2-2 | - | TRBD1 | TRBV7-2 | CASSVGQGVTGELFF | TGTGCCAGCAGCGTGGGACAGGGGGTTACCGGGGAGCTGTTTTTT
TRBJ2-1 | few | - | TRBV28 | CASSPHGRVYNEQFF | TGTGCCAGCAGTCCCCACGGGAGAGTTTACAATGAGCAGTTCTTC
TRBJ2-5 | - | - | TRBV5-1 | CASSLQGTRETQYF | TGCGCCAGCAGCCTACAGGGAACTCGGGAGACCCAGTACTTC
TRBJ2-1 | few | - | TRBV25-1 | CASRGTPQFF | TGTGCCAGCAGAGGGACTCCACAGTTCTTC
TRBJ1-2 | - | - | TRBV3-1 | CASMGSRYGYTF | TGTGCCAGCATGGGGTCTCGGTATGGCTACACCTTC
TRBJ2-2 | - | TRBD2 | TRBV24-1 | CATSDVAGANTGELFF | TGTGCCACCAGTGATGTCGCGGGAGCGAACACCGGGGAGCTGTTTTTT